This TCR beta chain derives from a study of T cell responses to AZD1222 COVID-19 vaccine. Study-wide results and limits: Baseline seropositivity characterized only a handful of AZD1222 recipients. Compared with day 0, the breadth and depth of the Spike-specific TCR repertoire rose significantly after two doses of AZD1222.

As regards this clone: As yet, its antigen is unknown.

The length of the CDR3 is 15 residues. Losses at the gene ends were 3 bases for V and 0 bases for J; bases not matched to a gene: 4. CDR1 LNHDA and CDR2 SQIVND come from the germline V gene (reference sequence). Assay: immunoSEQ multiplex PCR; the TCRdb copy retains only in-frame clones and omits some. The sample has approximately 120,000 clones, 89% seen once. This material consisted of peripheral blood, taken on day 0 of AZD1222 vaccination. The sequence was collected from an adult in good health. The V call is TRBV19, the J call TRBJ2-7; 8 nucleotides line up with TRBD2. DNA for the CDR3: TGTGCCAGTAGTATTTCGGGAGGGGACTCCTACGAGCAGTACTTC. It is translated as CASSISGGDSYEQYF.